A selection of T cell receptor beta chains follows, all from one sample in a study of shared clonotypes between healthy human individuals. Method: immunoSEQ multiplex PCR; TCRdb's copy keeps in-frame clones and lacks some. The sample shows about 510,000 clones, almost 80% of them seen only once. Sequenced material: PBMCs. The receptors here all came from a woman aged 40 to 50 in good health. Some clones in this sample may be carry-over from other donors' samples. Both conserved end residues are part of each CDR3. Each record gives: V gene, clone size, D gene, J gene, CDR3 protein, CDR3 DNA. D genes are given only for firm matches. Some rows mark clone size as missing; the rest say once, few, many or name a class of expanded clone.

>TRBV4-3|.|TRBD2|TRBJ2-4
CASSQDRGLAGVIQYF
TGCGCCAGCAGCCAAGATCGGGGACTAGCGGGCGTCATTCAGTACTTC
>TRBV27|few|.|TRBJ2-1
CASREGPYNEQFF
TGTGCCAGCAGGGAAGGGCCCTACAATGAGCAGTTCTTC
>TRBV2|.|.|TRBJ1-2
CASSEARGRYGYTF
TGTGCCAGCAGTGAAGCCCGGGGAAGGTATGGCTACACCTTC
>TRBV10-3|.|.|TRBJ2-5
CAISVGGIETQYF
TGTGCCATCAGTGTTGGTGGAATTGAGACCCAGTACTTC
>TRBV11-1|.|TRBD2|TRBJ2-2
CASSPRTSRNTGELFF
TGTGCCAGCAGCCCCCGGACTAGCCGCAACACCGGGGAGCTGTTTTTT
>TRBV11-3|.|TRBD1|TRBJ1-1
CASSRDRNTEAFF
TGTGCCAGCAGCCGGGACAGGAACACTGAAGCTTTCTTT
>TRBV30|.|.|TRBJ2-7
CAWKLGGGRQQYF
TGTGCCTGGAAATTAGGCGGCGGGCGCCAGCAGTACTTC
>TRBV6-5|.|.|TRBJ1-1
CASRRGNGTPEAFF
TGTGCCAGCAGGAGAGGCAACGGAACGCCTGAAGCTTTCTTT
>TRBV11-2|.|.|TRBJ1-1
CASRRQLNTEAFF
TGTGCCAGCAGACGACAGTTGAACACTGAAGCTTTCTTT
>TRBV29-1|.|TRBD1|TRBJ1-2
CSVEKPDRGGDGYTF
TGCAGCGTGGAGAAACCGGACAGGGGGGGCGATGGCTACACCTTC
>TRBV10-1|.|.|TRBJ2-2
CASSEGRGNTGELFF
TGCGCCAGCAGTGAGGGGCGAGGGAACACCGGGGAGCTGTTTTTT
>TRBV5-1|.|.|TRBJ2-3
CASSGGDTQYF
TGCGCCAGCAGCGGGGGGGATACGCAGTATTTT
>TRBV5-1|.|TRBD2|TRBJ2-1
CASSLEASGRSGPGNEQFF
TGCGCCAGCAGCTTGGAGGCTAGCGGGAGAAGCGGCCCTGGCAATGAGCAGTTCTTC
>TRBV5-8|.|TRBD1|TRBJ2-6
CASATRQGASGANVLTF
TGTGCCAGCGCTACGAGACAGGGGGCAAGTGGGGCCAACGTCCTGACTTTC
>TRBV7-8|.|.|TRBJ2-5
CASSHRRIGETQYF
TGTGCCAGCAGCCACCGCCGGATCGGGGAGACCCAGTACTTC
>TRBV7-8|once|TRBD1|TRBJ2-2
CASSSTGTNTGELFF
TGTGCCAGCAGCTCGACAGGGACGAACACCGGGGAGCTGTTTTTT
>TRBV19|few|TRBD1|TRBJ2-7
CASSLGDRGLYEQYF
TGTGCCAGTAGCCTGGGGGACAGGGGGCTATACGAGCAGTACTTC
>TRBV4-1|.|TRBD2|TRBJ2-1
CASSHGDLAGPSYNEQFF
TGCGCCAGCAGCCATGGGGATTTAGCGGGACCTAGCTACAATGAGCAGTTCTTC
>TRBV7-9|.|TRBD1|TRBJ1-5
CASSSNQGAGNQPQHF
TGTGCCAGCAGCTCTAACCAGGGGGCAGGCAATCAGCCCCAGCATTTT
>TRBV27|.|TRBD2|TRBJ2-7
CASSPWGSGSYEQYF
TGTGCCAGCAGTCCCTGGGGTAGCGGGAGTTACGAGCAGTACTTC
>TRBV19|.|TRBD1|TRBJ1-2
CASSLTGAPRSYTF
TGTGCCAGTAGTCTTACAGGGGCCCCTCGGAGCTACACCTTC
>TRBV29-1|.|.|TRBJ1-4
CSVSREKLFF
TGCAGCGTCTCCCGGGAAAAACTGTTTTTT
>TRBV5-6|.|.|TRBJ1-1
CASSPSVPNTEAFF
TGTGCCAGCAGCCCGAGTGTCCCGAACACTGAAGCTTTCTTT
>TRBV2|.|.|TRBJ2-2
CASSYAGELFF
TGTGCCAGCAGCTACGCCGGGGAGCTGTTTTTT
>TRBV6-5|.|TRBD2|TRBJ2-3
CASSKLAGGRTQYF
TGTGCCAGCAGTAAGTTAGCGGGAGGACGAACGCAGTATTTT
>TRBV27|.|.|TRBJ1-2
CASSNTYYGYTF
TGTGCCAGCAGTAATACCTACTATGGCTACACCTTC
>TRBV30|.|TRBD2|TRBJ2-7
CAWSVGLGDYEQYF
TGTGCCTGGAGTGTAGGACTAGGAGACTACGAGCAGTACTTC
>TRBV29-1|.|.|TRBJ1-5
CSVAFWVQPQHF
TGCAGCGTTGCGTTCTGGGTCCAGCCCCAGCATTTT
>TRBV28|.|.|TRBJ2-1
CASSSSIAYNEQFF
TGTGCCAGCAGTTCTTCTATCGCCTACAATGAGCAGTTCTTC
>TRBV18|.|.|TRBJ1-1
CASSTGHQGFTEAFF
TGTGCCAGCTCAACGGGGCACCAGGGCTTCACTGAAGCTTTCTTT
>TRBV28|.|TRBD2|TRBJ2-3
CASSKPGLAGVDTQYF
TGTGCCAGCAGTAAACCGGGACTAGCGGGAGTAGATACGCAGTATTTT
>TRBV27|few|.|TRBJ2-5
CASSLRSVPGVAGPETQYF
TGTGCCAGCAGTTTAAGGTCTGTCCCGGGGGTAGCTGGACCGGAGACCCAGTACTTC